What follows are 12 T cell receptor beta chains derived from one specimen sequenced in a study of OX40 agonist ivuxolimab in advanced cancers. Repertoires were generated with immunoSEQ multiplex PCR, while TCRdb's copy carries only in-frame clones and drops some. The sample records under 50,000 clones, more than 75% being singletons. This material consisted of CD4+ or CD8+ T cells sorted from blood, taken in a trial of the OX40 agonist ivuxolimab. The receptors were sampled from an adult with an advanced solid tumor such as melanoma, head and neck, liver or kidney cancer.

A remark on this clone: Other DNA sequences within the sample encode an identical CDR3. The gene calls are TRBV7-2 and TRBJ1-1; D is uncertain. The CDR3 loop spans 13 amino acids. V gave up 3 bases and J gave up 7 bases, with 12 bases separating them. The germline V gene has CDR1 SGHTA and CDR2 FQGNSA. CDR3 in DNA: TGTGCCAGCAGCTTCCGACTTAGGGATGAAGCTTTCTTT. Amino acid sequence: CASSFRLRDEAFF.

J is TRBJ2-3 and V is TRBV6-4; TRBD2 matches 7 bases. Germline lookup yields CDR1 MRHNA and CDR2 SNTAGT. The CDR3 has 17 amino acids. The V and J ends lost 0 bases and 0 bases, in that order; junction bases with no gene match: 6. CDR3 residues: CASSDSGAGESTDTQYF. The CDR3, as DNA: TGTGCCAGCAGTGACTCTGGGGCGGGAGAGAGCACAGATACGCAGTATTTT.

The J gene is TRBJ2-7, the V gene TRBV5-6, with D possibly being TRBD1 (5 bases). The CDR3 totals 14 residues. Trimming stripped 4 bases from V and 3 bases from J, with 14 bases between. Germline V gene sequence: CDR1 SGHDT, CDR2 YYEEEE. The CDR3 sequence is CASSIYDSRYEQYF. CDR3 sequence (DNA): TGTGCCAGCAGCATCTACGACAGCCGCTACGAGCAGTACTTC.

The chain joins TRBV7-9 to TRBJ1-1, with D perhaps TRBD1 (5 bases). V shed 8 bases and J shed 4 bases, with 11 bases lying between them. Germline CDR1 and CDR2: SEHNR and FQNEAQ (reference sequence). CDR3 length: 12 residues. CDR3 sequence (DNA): TGTGCCAGCTCCCGGGGGTCCACTGAAGCTTTCTTT. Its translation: CASSRGSTEAFF.

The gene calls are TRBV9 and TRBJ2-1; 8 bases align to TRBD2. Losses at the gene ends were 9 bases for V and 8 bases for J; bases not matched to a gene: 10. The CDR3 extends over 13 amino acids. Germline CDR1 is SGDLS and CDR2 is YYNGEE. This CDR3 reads CATGVAGSDEQFF. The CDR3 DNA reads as TGTGCCACGGGTGTAGCGGGGAGCGATGAGCAGTTCTTC.

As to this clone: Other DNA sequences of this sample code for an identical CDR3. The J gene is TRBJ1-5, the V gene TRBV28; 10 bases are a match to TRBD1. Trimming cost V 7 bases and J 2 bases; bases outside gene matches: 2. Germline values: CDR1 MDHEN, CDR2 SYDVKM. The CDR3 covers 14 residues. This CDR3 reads CASTTGGGNQPQHF. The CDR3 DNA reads TGTGCCAGCACGACAGGGGGCGGCAATCAGCCCCAGCATTTT.

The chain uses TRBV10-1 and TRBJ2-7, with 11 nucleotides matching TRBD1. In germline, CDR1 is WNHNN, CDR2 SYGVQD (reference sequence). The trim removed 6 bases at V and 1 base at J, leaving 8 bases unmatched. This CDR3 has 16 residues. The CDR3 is CASSYSRDRGSYEQYF. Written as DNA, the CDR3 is TGCGCCAGCAGCTACAGCCGGGACAGGGGGTCCTACGAGCAGTACTTC.

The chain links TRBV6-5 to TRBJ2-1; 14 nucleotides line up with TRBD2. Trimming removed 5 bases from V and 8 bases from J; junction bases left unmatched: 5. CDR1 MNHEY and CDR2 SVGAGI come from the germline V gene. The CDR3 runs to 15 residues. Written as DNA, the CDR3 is TGTGCCAGCAGTGGCGGACTAGCGGGAGGTGATGAGCAGTTCTTC. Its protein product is CASSGGLAGGDEQFF.

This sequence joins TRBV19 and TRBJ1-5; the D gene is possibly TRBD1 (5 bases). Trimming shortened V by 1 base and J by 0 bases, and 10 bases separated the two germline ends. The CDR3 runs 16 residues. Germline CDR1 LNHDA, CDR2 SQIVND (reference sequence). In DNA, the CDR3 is TGTGCCAGTAGTATAGTTCAGGGATATAGCAATCAGCCCCAGCATTTT. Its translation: CASSIVQGYSNQPQHF.

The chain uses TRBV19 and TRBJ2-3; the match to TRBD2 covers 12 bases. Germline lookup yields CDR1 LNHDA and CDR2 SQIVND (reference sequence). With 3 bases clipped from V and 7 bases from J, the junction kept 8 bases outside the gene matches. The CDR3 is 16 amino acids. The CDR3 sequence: CASSMLAGGPTNTQYF. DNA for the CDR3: TGTGCCAGTAGTATGCTAGCGGGAGGGCCCACTAATACGCAGTATTTT.

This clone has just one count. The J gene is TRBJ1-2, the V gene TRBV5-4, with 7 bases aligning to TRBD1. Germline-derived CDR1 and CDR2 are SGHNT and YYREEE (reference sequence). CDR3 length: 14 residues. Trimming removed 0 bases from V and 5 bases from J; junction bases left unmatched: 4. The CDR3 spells CASSLGQGWYGYTF. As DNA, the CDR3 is TGTGCCAGCAGCTTGGGACAGGGCTGGTATGGCTACACCTTC.

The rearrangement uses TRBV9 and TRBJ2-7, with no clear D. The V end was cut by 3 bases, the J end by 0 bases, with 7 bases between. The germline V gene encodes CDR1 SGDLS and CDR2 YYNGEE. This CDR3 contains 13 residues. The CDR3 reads CASSGPLSYEQYF. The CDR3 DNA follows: TGTGCCAGCAGCGGCCCTCTCTCCTACGAGCAGTACTTC.